These 7 T cell receptor beta chains originate from one sample sequenced in a study of PD-1 blockade in classical Hodgkin lymphoma (dated by TCRdb to 2018 to 2021). Library preparation used the immunoSEQ multiplex PCR assay. TCRdb carries this immuneACCESS record with in-frame sequences only. Its versions omit some clonotypes, under half of them owing to an unresolved V gene in the studies checked, with the rest unexplained. The sample records 25,000 to 35,000 clones, almost 85% of which are singletons. The ten largest clones add up to around 18% of the sample. In light of the paper, this sample's time point label describes: cycle 4 day 1 (C4D1), after 6 weeks of nivolumab. Every trial patient had relapsed following autologous stem cell transplantation, and prior brentuximab vedotin exposure was what differed among cohorts A, B and C. The source material was peripheral blood mononuclear cells (PBMCs), sampled before the fourth cycle of nivolumab. The receptors stem from a human donor with classical Hodgkin lymphoma.

This rearrangement joins TRBV9 to TRBJ2-7, with a tentative D call TRBD1 (5 bases). CDR1 SGDLS and CDR2 YYNGEE come from the germline V gene. V lost 3 bases to trimming and J lost 4 bases, with 11 bases between them. The CDR3 has 13 amino acids. CDR3 sequence reads: CASSGGHSYEQYF. CDR3 bases: TGTGCCAGCAGCGGCGGACACTCATACGAGCAGTACTTC.

About this clone: Other DNA sequences in the sample encode the same CDR3. This rearrangement joins TRBV2 to TRBJ2-3; TRBD1 aligns across 8 bases. With 5 bases clipped from V and 4 bases from J, the junction kept 2 bases outside the gene matches. In germline, CDR1 is SNHLY, CDR2 FYNNEI. The CDR3 spans 13 residues. CDR3 amino acids: CASSTGGADTQYF. CDR3 sequence (DNA): TGTGCCAGCAGTACAGGGGGTGCAGATACGCAGTATTTT. Complete variable domain (other parts from reference TRBV2 and TRBJ2-3): EPEVTQTPSHQVTQMGQEVILRCVPISNHLYFYWYRQILGQKVEFLVSFYNNEISEKSEIFDDQFSVERPDGSNFTLKIRSTKLEDSAMYFCASSTGGADTQYFGPGTRLTVL.

The chain links TRBV19 to TRBJ1-6; D is uncertain. CDR3 size: 14 residues. The germline V gene encodes CDR1 LNHDA and CDR2 SQIVND (reference sequence). The V end was cut by 7 bases, the J end by 6 bases, with 13 bases between. This chain's CDR3 is CASKRGSTNSPLHF. DNA of the CDR3: TGTGCCAGTAAACGCGGGAGCACTAATTCACCCCTCCACTTT.

The rearrangement joins TRBV5-4 to TRBJ2-7; 15 bases agree with TRBD2. With 4 bases clipped from V and 7 bases from J, the junction kept 6 bases outside the gene matches. CDR3 size: 15 residues. Germline CDR1 is SGHNT and CDR2 is YYREEE (reference sequence). The CDR3 sequence is CASSIWTSGGEEQYF. Here the CDR3 DNA reads TGTGCCAGCAGCATCTGGACTAGCGGGGGGGAGGAGCAGTACTTC. The full variable domain, completed using reference TRBV5-4 and TRBJ2-7, is ETGVTQSPTHLIKTRGQQVTLRCSSQSGHNTVSWYQQALGQGPQFIFQYYREEENGRGNFPPRFSGLQFPNYSSELNVNALELDDSALYLCASSIWTSGGEEQYFGPGTRLTVT.

This rearrangement joins TRBV7-2 to TRBJ2-3; D is unclear. Germline-derived CDR1 and CDR2 are SGHTA and FQGNSA. Trimming took 5 bases from V and 6 from J, leaving 9 bases between them. CDR3 length equals 12 residues. CDR3 DNA: TGTGCCAGCAGCCTATTTGGGGATACGCAGTATTTT. The encoded protein is CASSLFGDTQYF. The full variable domain, its missing parts supplied by reference TRBV7-2 and TRBJ2-3, is GAGVSQSPSNKVTEKGKDVELRCDPISGHTALYWYRQSLGQGLEFLIYFQGNSAPDKSGLPSDRFSAERTGGSVSTLTIQRTQQEDSAVYLCASSLFGDTQYFGPGTRLTVL.

Written as DNA, the CDR3 is TGTGCCAGCGGCCGACAGGTCTACGAGCAGTACTTC. Amino acid sequence: CASGRQVYEQYF. The rearrangement uses TRBV28 and TRBJ2-7; TRBD1 is a possible D gene (6 bases). Germline V lookup: CDR1 MDHEN, CDR2 SYDVKM. The V end was cut by 8 bases, the J end by 3 bases, with 11 bases between. This CDR3 region has 12 residues. Together with reference TRBV28 and TRBJ2-7, the CDR3 gives the full variable domain: DVKVTQSSRYLVKRTGEKVFLECVQDMDHENMFWYRQDPGLGLRLIYFSYDVKMKEKGDIPEGYSVSREKKERFSLILESASTNQTSMYLCASGRQVYEQYFGPGTRLTVT.

This clone was observed a single time. The chain couples TRBV9 to TRBJ1-2, with TRBD1 matching over 7 bases. The CDR3 has 17 residues. With V trimmed by 0 bases and J by 0 bases, 8 bases remained unmatched. In germline, CDR1 is SGDLS, CDR2 YYNGEE. CDR3: CASSVENRGSANYGYTF. The CDR3 DNA sequence: TGTGCCAGCAGCGTAGAGAACAGGGGATCAGCTAACTATGGCTACACCTTC.